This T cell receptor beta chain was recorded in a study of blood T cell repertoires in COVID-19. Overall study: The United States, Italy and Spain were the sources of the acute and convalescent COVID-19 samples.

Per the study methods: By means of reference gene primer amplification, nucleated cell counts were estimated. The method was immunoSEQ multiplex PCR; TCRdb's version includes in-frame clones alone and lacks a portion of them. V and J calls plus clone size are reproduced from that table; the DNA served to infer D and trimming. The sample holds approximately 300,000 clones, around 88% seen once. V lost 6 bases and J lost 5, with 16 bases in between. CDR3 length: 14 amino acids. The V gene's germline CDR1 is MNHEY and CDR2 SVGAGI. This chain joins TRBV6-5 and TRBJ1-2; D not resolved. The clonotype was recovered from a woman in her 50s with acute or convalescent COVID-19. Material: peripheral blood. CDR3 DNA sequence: TGTGCCAGCAGCCGTACGGCGGGGAGGTATGGCTACACCTTC. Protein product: CASSRTAGRYGYTF.